The clone carrying this T cell receptor beta chain was counted a few times. Its antigen is still unknown. Primers for the PCR totalled 60 Vbeta and 13 Jbeta. Assay used: immunoSEQ multiplex PCR; TCRdb lists only in-frame clones, some missing. The sample holds over 150,000 clones, approximately 71% seen once. The data originate from a study of cytomegalovirus exposure and HLA in healthy donors. The V end lost 2 bases, the J end lost 3 bases, and 17 bases lay between the germline ends. The CDR3 sequence is 17 residues long. From germline, CDR1 is SGHVS and CDR2 FQNEAQ. Broader study findings: Rarity held for most TCR sequences, but there were some public TCRs that occurred in many donors.

The sequenced sample was PBMCs. The source is a young woman in good health and CMV-seropositive. V usage is TRBV7-8 and J usage is TRBJ1-3, with a tentative D call TRBD1 (6 bases). CDR3 nucleotide sequence: TGTGCCAGCAGCTTAATCCGGCAGGGGCCCCTTGGAAACACCATATATTTT. It encodes CASSLIRQGPLGNTIYF.